This TCR beta chain appears in the sequencing data of a study of CD8 T cells in Susac syndrome. General study points: In its TCR sequencing and HLA analysis, the study acknowledged that the number of individuals was relatively small.

Reverse transcription of about 0.5 to 1 ug RNA was carried out with random hexamers. Amplification of TCR beta CDR3 spanned 54 Vbeta and 13 Jbeta via immunoSEQ multiplex PCR. TCRdb reprocessed the immunoSEQ multiplex PCR reads with MiXCR, giving one entry per CDR3 protein. This table holds 150,000 to 200,000 distinct CDR3 sequences, 94% found once. Purification of the CD8+ and CD4+ T cells relied on negative isolation, and TEMRA cells underwent FACS enrichment. Turning to this clonotype: Its antigen is not identified.

Looked up from germline, CDR1 is SQVTM and CDR2 is ANQGSEA. There are 15 residues in the CDR3. V lost 5 bases and J lost 0, with 13 bases in between. The specimen sequenced was CD4+ T cells from PBMCs. The J gene is TRBJ1-4, the V gene TRBV29-1; unclear D gene. The TCR originated in a human donor with multiple sclerosis. CDR3 sequence reads: CSVQGGWATNEKLFF. CDR3 sequence (DNA): TGCAGCGTTCAAGGCGGGTGGGCAACTAATGAAAAACTGTTTTTT.